This T cell receptor (beta chain) is from a study of cytomegalovirus exposure and HLA in healthy donors. Study context: In a later analysis, it was reported that the roughly 130 validation repertoires had been produced on the same platform as the 666 repertoires belonging to the first cohort. Whole-study findings and limits: Subsequent analysis found a tendency for first-cohort TCR clusters to co-occur within the 90 to 150 validation repertoires.

About this clone: The target antigen is unknown.

This CDR3 contains 16 residues. CDR1 and CDR2 (germline): LGHNA, YNFKEQ. The V end lost 1 base, the J end lost 5 bases, and 17 bases lay between the germline ends. Using immunoSEQ multiplex PCR, the repertoire was profiled, and TCRdb retains in-frame clones only, with some absent. The sample has about 330,000 clones; 75% to 90% are singletons. The chain carries TRBV4-2 and TRBJ2-5; either TRBD1 or TRBD2 may supply D (5 bases each). The receptor was derived from a woman aged 30 to 39 in good health and CMV-seropositive. Input material: PBMCs. CDR3 nucleotides: TGTGCCAGCAGCCAAGGAGGGGAGAGAGCCTTGGAGACCCAGTACTTC. This gives the protein CASSQGGERALETQYF.